The text below deals with one T cell receptor (beta chain). Its antigen remains unknown. The data are from a study of human T cells and chemical hapten exposure. At the level of the study: On the upper back, patch tests were applied with 0.01% DPC and read at 6 days. Points from the study as a whole: Donors were affected by alopecia, so their immune reaction might vary from that of healthy individuals.

Documented time point: pre-sensitization, week 0. Treatment in this sample: therapeutic diphenylcyclopropenone sensitization with weekly scalp DPC. Individual cDNA molecules (in the library) carried attached unique molecular identifiers. Original processing methods: Per sample, the median was roughly 96,000 TCRs, with values from around 20,000 to 690,000. MiXCR was run by TCRdb on the RACE reads, yielding one entry per CDR3 protein. The V and J calls shown here were made by TCRdb, not taken from the authors' results. The profile shows 300,000 to 400,000 distinct CDR3 sequences, about 5.1% of them singletons. This CDR3 is built from 15 residues. The V end was cut by 6 bases, the J end by 3 bases, with 14 bases between. Per germline, CDR1 SGHDN and CDR2 FVKESK.

The sequences come from whole blood, collected in connection with sensitization to the hapten diphenylcyclopropenone (DPC). This sequence joins TRBV14 and TRBJ2-2, with D possibly matching TRBD2 (6 bases). The clonotype comes from a woman in her forties or fifties with alopecia areata. Some clones in this sample may be carry-over from other donors' samples. CDR3 residues: CASSRDLGDTGELFF. DNA of the CDR3: TGTGCCAGCAGTCGGGACTTGGGCGACACCGGGGAGCTGTTTTTT.